This TCR beta chain derives from a study of blood T cell repertoires in COVID-19. Overall study: T cells, B-cell-depleted T cells, or PBMCs supplied cDNA or gDNA.

CDR3 length: 16 residues. Unmatched junction bases numbered 9, after V lost 4 bases and J lost 0 bases. Looked up from germline, CDR1 is SGDLS and CDR2 is YYNGEE. Generated by immunoSEQ multiplex PCR, the TCRdb table keeps only in-frame clones and is missing some. The table includes 250,000 to 350,000 clones, 90% detected once. Sequencing was performed on PBMCs or T cells enriched from blood (not recorded which). This receptor was taken from a woman in her twenties or thirties who had recovered from COVID-19. The chain employs TRBV9 and TRBJ2-7; 8 nucleotides align to TRBD2. In DNA, the CDR3 is TGTGCCAGCAGCCCCGGGAGGGGCGGGTACTCCTACGAGCAGTACTTC. This encodes CASSPGRGGYSYEQYF.